These 27 T cell receptor beta chains share one sample of origin, sequenced in a study of control samples from healthy donors and cancer patients. Data came from immunoSEQ multiplex PCR; TCRdb stores just in-frame clones and leaves some out. The data show under 150,000 clones, around 87% seen once. Material for sequencing was blood. These receptors originate from a man in his sixties in good health.

The chain joins TRBV14 to TRBJ1-1, with D unresolved. The CDR3 is 13 amino acids. CDR1 is SGHDN, CDR2 FVKESK, per germline. Trimming left V 4 bases short and J 4 bases short, with 10 bases between. CDR3 loop: CASSRTRITEAFF. The CDR3 DNA reads as TGTGCCAGCAGCCGAACTAGGATCACTGAAGCTTTCTTT.

The table lists this clone with a few counts. The chain is built from TRBV27 and TRBJ1-4; TRBD1 aligns across 10 bases. The V and J ends lost 6 bases and 7 bases, in that order; junction bases with no gene match: 8. This CDR3 has 15 amino acids. Germline V gives CDR1 MNHEY, CDR2 SMNVEV (reference sequence). The CDR3 DNA is TGTGCCAGCAGCCGAGACAGGGGGCCAGCTGAAAAACTGTTTTTT. It translates to CASSRDRGPAEKLFF.

The chain employs TRBV7-2 and TRBJ2-5; no firm D call. Germline loops: CDR1 SGHTA, CDR2 FQGNSA. This CDR3 has 11 residues. Trimming took off 1 base at V and 7 bases at J, with 4 bases between the two ends. CDR3 coding DNA: TGTGCCAGCAGCTTAGTGGGGACCCAGTACTTC. It codes for CASSLVGTQYF.

The DNA for the CDR3 is TGTGCCAGCAGTTTCGTCTCCTACGAGCAGTACTTC. It is translated as CASSFVSYEQYF. The chain couples TRBV6-5 to TRBJ2-7; no definite D call. V was shortened by 4 bases and J by 0 bases, with 4 bases between the two germline ends. The CDR3 sequence is 12 residues long. The germline V gene has CDR1 MNHEY and CDR2 SVGAGI.

The chain carries TRBV7-2 and TRBJ2-3; weak D call: TRBD1 (5 bases). Trimming stripped 3 bases from V and 3 bases from J, with 10 bases between. This CDR3 has 14 amino acids. CDR1 and CDR2 (germline): SGHTA, FQGNSA. The CDR3 nucleotides are TGTGCCAGCAGCTTTAGGACACCTACAGATACGCAGTATTTT. Its protein is CASSFRTPTDTQYF.

The chain couples TRBV27 to TRBJ1-4; a possible D gene is TRBD1 (5 bases). V lost 6 bases, J lost 4 bases, and 9 bases lay in between. The CDR3 runs 13 residues. Per germline, CDR1 MNHEY and CDR2 SMNVEV (reference sequence). The CDR3 protein is CASRATVNEKLFF. DNA for the CDR3: TGTGCCAGCAGGGCGACAGTTAATGAAAAACTGTTTTTT.

This clone occurred a few times. The V call is TRBV5-1, the J call TRBJ2-7; TRBD1 matches 8 bases. Germline assignment: CDR1 SGHRS and CDR2 YFSETQ. Unmatched junction bases numbered 10, after V lost 0 bases and J lost 5 bases. The CDR3 is 16 residues long. CDR3 DNA: TGCGCCAGCAGCTTGGCATTCGGCAGGGGGCTAGACGAGCAGTACTTC. This gives the protein CASSLAFGRGLDEQYF.

The chain links TRBV11-2 to TRBJ1-5; TRBD1 agrees at 8 bases. The CDR3 has 17 residues. In germline, CDR1 is SGHAT, CDR2 FQNNGV. V lost 1 base and J lost 4; bases outside the gene matches: 9. The CDR3 DNA sequence: TGTGCCAGCAGCTTAGGGCACGGGACAGGCAAAAATCAGCCCCAGCATTTT. This sequence encodes CASSLGHGTGKNQPQHF. Using reference TRBV11-2 and TRBJ1-5 for the parts outside the CDR3, the full variable domain is EAGVAQSPRYKIIEKRQSVAFWCNPISGHATLYWYQQILGQGPKLLIQFQNNGVVDDSQLPKDRFSAERLKGVDSTLKIQPAKLEDSAVYLCASSLGHGTGKNQPQHFGDGTRLSIL.

The chain is built from TRBV5-1 and TRBJ2-3; maybe TRBD2 (5 bases). The length of the CDR3 is 15 residues. Trimming pared 5 bases from V and 0 bases from J, leaving 13 bases between. CDR1 and CDR2 (germline): SGHRS, YFSETQ. In DNA form, the CDR3 reads TGCGCCAGCAGACCCACCGGGATTAGCACAGATACGCAGTATTTT. Encoded protein: CASRPTGISTDTQYF.

The chain uses TRBV2 and TRBJ1-5; D may be TRBD1 (5 bases). CDR1 is SNHLY, CDR2 FYNNEI, per germline. V was pared by 11 bases and J by 7 bases, with 18 bases between. This CDR3 is built from 13 residues. The CDR3 sequence: CAGGWQEDQPQHF. DNA for the CDR3: TGTGCCGGGGGTTGGCAGGAGGACCAGCCCCAGCATTTT.

This clone has just a few counts. This chain uses TRBV7-9 with TRBJ1-1; D ambiguous. Germline V gives CDR1 SEHNR, CDR2 FQNEAQ (reference sequence). Trimming left V 2 bases short and J 1 base short, with 8 bases between. This CDR3 has 14 amino acids. CDR3 amino acids: CASSLRPENTEAFF. CDR3 DNA sequence: TGTGCCAGCAGCTTAAGGCCAGAGAACACTGAAGCTTTCTTT.

The J gene is TRBJ1-1, the V gene TRBV12-3 or TRBV12-4; no reliable D call. V was pared by 3 bases and J by 1 base, with 6 bases between. The CDR3 spans 13 residues. The DNA of the CDR3 is TGTGCCAGCAGTTTTATCCAGAACACTGAAGCTTTCTTT. Translated, it gives CASSFIQNTEAFF.

The rearrangement links TRBV7-9 to TRBJ2-7; 10 positions agree with TRBD1. With 7 bases clipped from V and 13 bases from J, the junction kept 13 bases outside the gene matches. The CDR3 consists of 13 residues. The germline V gene encodes CDR1 SEHNR and CDR2 FQNEAQ (reference sequence). The CDR3 is CASTSPLGQGHYF. The CDR3 nucleotides are TGTGCCAGCACCAGCCCTCTGGGACAGGGGCATTACTTC.

The chain couples TRBV19 to TRBJ2-1, with D unclear. CDR1 and CDR2 from the germline V gene are LNHDA and SQIVND (reference sequence). Trimming took off 0 bases at V and 0 bases at J, with 9 bases between the two ends. The CDR3 loop spans 16 amino acids. CDR3 nucleotide sequence: TGTGCCAGTAGTATAGACATTCCCAGCTCCTACAATGAGCAGTTCTTC. The encoded protein is CASSIDIPSSYNEQFF.

The chain couples TRBV28 to TRBJ1-2; possible D gene TRBD1, 5 bases. Germline V gene data show CDR1 as MDHEN and CDR2 as SYDVKM. The CDR3 contains 12 residues. Trimming took 6 bases from V and 9 from J, leaving 14 bases between them. As DNA, the CDR3 is TGTGCCAGCAGGGCGACAGTTTCGAGCTACACCTTC. Translation gives CASRATVSSYTF.

The chain joins TRBV11-2 to TRBJ2-3; D could derive from TRBD1 or TRBD2 (6 bases each). The CDR3 runs 14 residues. Trimming cost V 1 base and J 4 bases, with 9 bases left between them. Germline CDR1 is SGHAT and CDR2 is FQNNGV. CDR3 coding DNA: TGTGCCAGCAGCTTAGTGGGGGGCCCAGATACGCAGTATTTT. Translation gives CASSLVGGPDTQYF.

This chain uses TRBV9 with TRBJ2-1; 11 bases line up with TRBD2. The V gene's germline CDR1 is SGDLS and CDR2 YYNGEE. V was clipped by 2 bases and J by 7 bases; unmatched bases: 5. CDR3 size: 15 residues. The CDR3 nucleotides read TGTGCCAGCAGCGTTGGGACTAGCGGAAGAAATGAGCAGTTCTTC. It is translated as CASSVGTSGRNEQFF.

The V call is TRBV6-5, the J call TRBJ1-5, with no clear D. Germline V gene sequence: CDR1 MNHEY, CDR2 SVGAGI. CDR3 length: 16 amino acids. The V end was cut by 2 bases, the J end by 7 bases, with 18 bases between. This CDR3 is CASSYVTPVNLQPQHF. The CDR3 DNA follows: TGTGCCAGCAGTTACGTGACACCGGTTAATCTCCAGCCCCAGCATTTT.

This chain uses TRBV11-2 with TRBJ2-3; no reliable D call. Trimming left V 1 base short and J 0 bases short, with 17 bases between. This CDR3 contains 18 residues. Looked up from germline, CDR1 is SGHAT and CDR2 is FQNNGV. The CDR3: CASSLGSWSDASTDTQYF. The CDR3 nucleotides are TGTGCCAGCAGCTTAGGGTCTTGGTCAGACGCCAGCACAGATACGCAGTATTTT.

On this clone: A junction boundary mismatches the germline segment, possibly from a read error. The chain combines TRBV5-4 with TRBJ2-1; D is ambiguous. The CDR3 totals 13 residues. The V gene's germline CDR1 is SGHNT and CDR2 YYREEE (reference sequence). The CDR3 protein is CASSLDRGPGWVF. The CDR3 nucleotides read TGTGCCAGCAGCTTGGATAGAGGCCCCGGTTGGGTCTTC.

The chain couples TRBV2 to TRBJ1-3; perhaps TRBD1 as D (5 bases). The V and J ends lost 7 bases and 4 bases respectively, with 17 bases between them. Germline assignment: CDR1 SNHLY and CDR2 FYNNEI. The CDR3 contains 15 residues. The CDR3 sequence: CASTWLGAPGNTIYF. CDR3 in DNA: TGTGCCAGCACCTGGCTCGGGGCACCGGGAAACACCATATATTTT.

The rearrangement uses TRBV19 and TRBJ1-2; a possible D gene is TRBD1 (5 bases). The CDR3 sequence is 12 residues long. Trimming stripped 11 bases from V and 2 bases from J, with 12 bases between. Germline lookup yields CDR1 LNHDA and CDR2 SQIVND (reference sequence). Here the CDR3 reads CAVSGANYGYTF. The CDR3 DNA reads as TGTGCCGTCTCCGGGGCCAACTATGGCTACACCTTC.

Comment on this clone: Germline and junction disagree at one end, which may indicate a read error. J is TRBJ2-3 and V is TRBV7-7, with TRBD1 as a possible D gene (6 bases). Germline V gene data show CDR1 as SSHAT and CDR2 as FNYEAQ (reference sequence). The CDR3 runs to 15 residues. The CDR3 region has the DNA TGTGCTAGCAGCTTACAGGGTCTCCCCACAGATACGCAGTATTTT. The encoded protein is CASSLQGLPTDTQYF.

This chain uses TRBV7-9 with TRBJ1-2, with TRBD1 as a possible D gene (5 bases). V was cut by 3 bases and J by 7 bases, with 18 bases left in between. The germline CDR1 and CDR2 sequences are SEHNR and FQNEAQ (reference sequence). The CDR3 is 15 amino acids. CDR3 sequence reads: CASSFRSQVPTGYTF. In DNA, the CDR3 is TGTGCCAGCAGCTTTAGATCACAGGTTCCGACTGGCTACACCTTC.

The chain employs TRBV6-5 and TRBJ1-2; D is ambiguous. V lost 6 bases to trimming and J lost 4 bases, with 15 bases between them. This CDR3 has 14 residues. Germline V CDR1 and CDR2: MNHEY, SVGAGI. CDR3 amino acids: CASSPIGGIYGYTF. In DNA, the CDR3 is TGTGCCAGCAGCCCCATCGGAGGGATCTATGGCTACACCTTC.

The chain recombines TRBV13 with TRBJ1-2, with 12 bases identical to TRBD1. Germline assignment: CDR1 PRHDT and CDR2 FYEKMQ (reference sequence). Trimming cost V 3 bases and J 5 bases; bases outside gene matches: 1. The CDR3 spans 14 residues. In DNA, the CDR3 is TGTGCCAGCAGCTTGGGACAGGGGGCGTATGGCTACACCTTC. It is translated as CASSLGQGAYGYTF.

The V gene is TRBV7-2, the J gene TRBJ1-1; D is undetermined. Looked up from germline, CDR1 is SGHTA and CDR2 is FQGNSA. The CDR3 loop spans 15 amino acids. Trimming took 5 bases from V and 4 from J, leaving 17 bases between them. CDR3 in DNA: TGTGCCAGCAGCCTCATTCCGGGCGCAGGCACTGAAGCTTTCTTT. Amino acids: CASSLIPGAGTEAFF.